Listed here are 28 T cell receptor beta chains from one sample, sequenced in a study of blood T cell repertoires in COVID-19. Assay: immunoSEQ multiplex PCR; the TCRdb copy retains only in-frame clones and omits some. The sample shows about 160,000 clones, 81% of them seen only once. Sequencing was performed on PBMCs or T cells enriched from blood (not recorded which). These receptors all come from a woman in her thirties or forties with acute COVID-19.

The chain uses TRBV7-3 and TRBJ1-1; TRBD1 agrees at 7 bases. The CDR3 sequence is 15 residues long. The trim removed 5 bases at V and 3 bases at J, leaving 9 bases unmatched. Germline V CDR1 and CDR2: SGHTA, FQGTGA. The CDR3 region has the DNA TGTGCCAGCAGCCCAACTCGGGACAGTGACACTGAAGCTTTCTTT. Translating it yields CASSPTRDSDTEAFF.

The rearrangement joins TRBV5-4 to TRBJ2-1; 8 positions match TRBD2. V lost 0 bases, J lost 8 bases, and 7 bases stayed unmatched. The CDR3 is 15 residues long. Germline V gives CDR1 SGHNT, CDR2 YYREEE (reference sequence). CDR3 sequence (DNA): TGTGCCAGCAGCTTGGTGGCGGGAGGTGTATATGAGCAGTTCTTC. This sequence encodes CASSLVAGGVYEQFF.

This clone was counted a few times. The V call is TRBV7-3, the J call TRBJ1-6, with D perhaps TRBD1 (5 bases). Germline loops: CDR1 SGHTA, CDR2 FQGTGA. The CDR3 totals 14 residues. Trimming took 5 bases from V and 12 from J, leaving 17 bases between them. CDR3 sequence (DNA): TGTGCCAGCAGCACCTGGGGCGTCTTTTTACCCCTCCACTTT. Protein product: CASSTWGVFLPLHF.

The rearrangement links TRBV11-3 to TRBJ2-3, with 9 bases fitting TRBD2. V gave up 8 bases and J gave up 6 bases; unmatched junction bases: 18. Germline lookup yields CDR1 SGHNT and CDR2 YENEEA. The CDR3 consists of 17 residues. The CDR3 DNA follows: TGTGCCAGCCCCGTTTGTAGCGGGAGCCTAAGAGGGGATACGCAGTATTTT. This gives the protein CASPVCSGSLRGDTQYF. Combining the CDR3 with reference TRBV11-3 and TRBJ2-3 gives the whole variable domain EAGVVQSPRYKIIEKKQPVAFWCNPISGHNTLYWYLQNLGQGPELLIRYENEEAVDDSQLPKDRFSAERLKGVDSTLKIQPAELGDSAVYLCASPVCSGSLRGDTQYFGPGTRLTVL.

The V gene is TRBV19, the J gene TRBJ1-1, with D possibly being TRBD1 (6 bases). CDR1 and CDR2 (germline): LNHDA, SQIVND (reference sequence). Trimming shortened V by 2 bases and J by 7 bases, and 14 bases separated the two germline ends. The CDR3 runs 14 residues. In nucleotides, the CDR3 is TGTGCCAGTAGTATACGCGGACAGAAAGGTGAAGCTTTCTTT. It yields the protein CASSIRGQKGEAFF.

The V and J genes are TRBV9 and TRBJ1-3, with TRBD1 matching 12 bases. The germline V gene encodes CDR1 SGDLS and CDR2 YYNGEE. The ends lost 4 bases at V and 4 bases at J; junction bases unmatched: 3. The CDR3 spans 15 residues. The CDR3 loop reads CASSPGTGGGNTIYF. In DNA, the CDR3 is TGTGCCAGCAGCCCGGGGACAGGGGGCGGAAACACCATATATTTT.

V is TRBV3-1 (or the pseudogene TRBV3-2) and J is TRBJ2-1, with 7 bases that match TRBD2. The CDR3 spans 15 residues. After removal of 1 base from V and 4 bases from J, the junction contained 4 bases not matched to a gene. Germline loops: CDR1 LGHDT, CDR2 YNNKEL (reference sequence). The CDR3 reads CASSQALAAYNEQFF. DNA for the CDR3: TGTGCCAGCAGCCAAGCCCTAGCGGCATACAATGAGCAGTTCTTC.

This chain uses TRBV4-1 with TRBJ1-1; D is undetermined. Germline V gives CDR1 MGHRA, CDR2 YSYEKL. The CDR3 contains 15 residues. The germline V and J ends were trimmed by 0 bases and 8 bases, with 16 bases remaining between them. DNA for the CDR3: TGCGCCAGCAGCCAAGACAGGTCCACCATCCGCGAAGCTTTCTTT. This encodes CASSQDRSTIREAFF.

The chain is built from TRBV15 and TRBJ1-2, with 10 bases aligning to TRBD1. The junction had 7 bases not matched to a gene; V was cut back by 1 base and J by 8 bases. The CDR3 runs to 15 residues. Germline-derived CDR1 and CDR2 are LNHNV and YYDKDF (reference sequence). Written as DNA, the CDR3 is TGTGCCACCAGCAGAGGAACGGGACAGGGGAAAGGCTACACCTTC. Translated, it gives CATSRGTGQGKGYTF.

The chain uses TRBV5-1 and TRBJ1-4; D uncertain. Per germline, CDR1 SGHRS and CDR2 YFSETQ. V gave up 0 bases and J gave up 8 bases, with 14 bases separating them. The CDR3 consists of 15 residues. The CDR3 is CASSLGGKWEEKLFF. The CDR3, as DNA: TGCGCCAGCAGCTTGGGAGGGAAATGGGAAGAAAAACTGTTTTTT. The complete variable domain, with remaining parts taken from reference TRBV5-1 and TRBJ1-4, reads KAGVTQTPRYLIKTRGQQVTLSCSPISGHRSVSWYQQTPGQGLQFLFEYFSETQRNKGNFPGRFSGRQFSNSRSEMNVSTLELGDSALYLCASSLGGKWEEKLFFGSGTQLSVL.

This clone was picked up one time. The J gene is TRBJ1-4, the V gene TRBV7-8; 9 positions match TRBD1. The J segment lost 8 bases and the V segment lost 1 base, leaving 5 bases of the junction unmatched. The CDR3 length is 15 residues. Germline V lookup: CDR1 SGHVS, CDR2 FQNEAQ. The CDR3 sequence: CASSLERTGVEKLFF. CDR3 bases: TGTGCCAGCAGCTTAGAAAGGACAGGGGTCGAAAAACTGTTTTTT.

The chain is built from TRBV6-2 or TRBV6-3 and TRBJ2-7; D is possibly TRBD2 (6 bases). The CDR3 extends over 17 amino acids. Germline lookup yields CDR1 MNHEY and CDR2 SVGEGT. Trimming cost V 5 bases and J 2 bases, with 22 bases left between them. The CDR3 protein is CASSKTTAGTPTYEQYF. CDR3 DNA sequence: TGTGCCAGCAGTAAAACGACAGCCGGGACTCCCACCTACGAGCAGTACTTC.

The chain recombines TRBV6-5 with TRBJ2-2, with TRBD2 identical over 7 bases. The CDR3 has 14 residues. Germline V gene data show CDR1 as MNHEY and CDR2 as SVGAGI. The trim removed 6 bases at V and 6 bases at J, leaving 7 bases unmatched. The CDR3 DNA follows: TGTGCCAGCAGAGGGGCTAGCGGTCCCGGGGAGCTGTTTTTT. The encoded protein is CASRGASGPGELFF.

J is TRBJ1-4 and V is TRBV4-1; tentative D call: TRBD1 (5 bases). CDR1 is MGHRA, CDR2 YSYEKL, per germline. The CDR3 is made up of 15 amino acids. V lost 3 bases, J lost 4 bases, and 12 bases lay in between. This CDR3 reads CASSQEGYGNEKLFF. The CDR3 nucleotides are TGCGCCAGCAGCCAGGAGGGGTACGGTAATGAAAAACTGTTTTTT.

The rearrangement uses TRBV6-1 and TRBJ1-2; 8 bases match TRBD1. V trimming: 2 bases; J trimming: 6 bases; junction bases outside the gene matches: 5. This CDR3 comprises 14 residues. Germline V gene sequence: CDR1 MNHNS, CDR2 SASEGT. CDR3 DNA: TGTGCCAGCAGTGAACGACAGGGGAGGGATGGCTACACCTTC. This gives the protein CASSERQGRDGYTF.

As DNA, the CDR3 is TGTGCCAGCAGCCTACTAGGGGGCAAAGCTTTCTTT. Amino acids: CASSLLGGKAFF. V gene TRBV27 combines with J gene TRBJ1-1, with TRBD1 identical over 7 bases. This CDR3 contains 12 residues. Germline V gene data show CDR1 as MNHEY and CDR2 as SMNVEV (reference sequence). V shed 6 bases, J shed 9 bases, and the junction held 7 bases outside the gene matches.

The chain joins TRBV5-4 to TRBJ2-3; weak D call: TRBD2 (7 bases). CDR1 SGHNT and CDR2 YYREEE come from the germline V gene (reference sequence). The CDR3 is 15 amino acids. Trimming removed 0 bases at V and 6 bases at J, with 14 bases between. This chain's CDR3 is CASSLVGGPTDTQYF. The CDR3 DNA is TGTGCCAGCAGCTTGGTCGGGGGGCCTACGGATACGCAGTATTTT.

The rearrangement links TRBV4-1 to TRBJ2-7; a possible D gene is TRBD1 (6 bases). The ends were cut back, 3 bases at V and 1 base at J, with 10 bases in the middle. Per the germline V gene, CDR1 is MGHRA and CDR2 is YSYEKL. This CDR3 contains 14 residues. CDR3 loop: CASSQTGLSYEQYF. In nucleotides, the CDR3 is TGCGCCAGCAGCCAGACAGGTCTTTCCTACGAGCAGTACTTC.

This clone was counted once. The CDR3 DNA is TGTGCCAGCAGCCAAAGGGTGAGCGGGGAGGGTCGGGATACGCAGTATTTT. It is translated as CASSQRVSGEGRDTQYF. The rearrangement joins TRBV3-1 (or the pseudogene TRBV3-2) to TRBJ2-3; 7 positions agree with TRBD2. Trimming removed 2 bases from V and 6 bases from J; junction bases left unmatched: 14. Germline loops: CDR1 LGHDT, CDR2 YNNKEL (reference sequence). This CDR3 is built from 17 residues.

The V and J genes are TRBV25-1 and TRBJ2-1, with 7 nucleotides matching TRBD1. This CDR3 is built from 17 residues. The V and J ends lost 6 bases and 5 bases, in that order; junction bases with no gene match: 16. Per the germline V gene, CDR1 is MGHDK and CDR2 is SYGVNS. The CDR3 region is CASSVVDRTGYDNEQFF. Here the CDR3 DNA reads TGTGCCAGCAGCGTCGTTGATCGGACAGGTTATGACAATGAGCAGTTCTTC.

This chain links TRBV27 with TRBJ2-6; 7 nucleotides agree with TRBD2. Unmatched junction bases numbered 13, after V lost 5 bases and J lost 0 bases. The CDR3 is 19 amino acids. Germline values: CDR1 MNHEY, CDR2 SMNVEV (reference sequence). The DNA of the CDR3 is TGTGCCAGCAGTCCCCTCCGGGACCGCGGGGGCTCTGGGGCCAACGTCCTGACTTTC. This translates into CASSPLRDRGGSGANVLTF.

This clone was seen only once. This chain joins TRBV7-6 and TRBJ1-2; 11 positions agree with TRBD1. Germline-derived CDR1 and CDR2 are SGHVS and FNYEAQ. This CDR3 region has 14 residues. J lost 6 bases, V lost 5 bases, and 5 bases had no gene match. For the CDR3, the DNA is TGTGCCAGCAGCCATAGGACAGGGGGCGATGGCTACACCTTC. This translates into CASSHRTGGDGYTF.

Written as DNA, the CDR3 is TGCAGCGTTGACCAGGGGGCGTCCGGCTACACCTTC. Amino acid sequence: CSVDQGASGYTF. The chain employs TRBV29-1 and TRBJ1-2, with TRBD1 identical over 8 bases. The CDR3 totals 12 residues. The V gene end was trimmed by 3 bases and the J gene end by 8 bases; junction bases not matched to a gene: 5. Germline CDR1 is SQVTM and CDR2 is ANQGSEA. The full variable domain, its missing parts supplied by reference TRBV29-1 and TRBJ1-2, is SAVISQKPSRDICQRGTSLTIQCQVDSQVTMMFWYRQQPGQSLTLIATANQGSEATYESGFVIDKFPISRPNLTFSTLTVSNMSPEDSSIYLCSVDQGASGYTFGSGTRLTVV.

This clone was seen a few times. The chain uses TRBV6-6 and TRBJ1-5; D gene unclear. Germline V gene data show CDR1 as MNHNY and CDR2 as SVGAGI (reference sequence). The V end lost 5 bases, the J end lost 0 bases, and 17 bases lay between the germline ends. The CDR3 spans 17 residues. The CDR3 spells CASSRFSPLYSNQPQHF. DNA of the CDR3: TGTGCCAGCAGTCGTTTTTCGCCCCTCTATAGCAATCAGCCCCAGCATTTT.

The chain joins TRBV9 to TRBJ2-1, with 10 nucleotides matching TRBD2. The V gene end was trimmed by 3 bases and the J gene end by 8 bases; junction bases not matched to a gene: 14. This CDR3 has 17 residues. Germline CDR1 reads SGDLS; CDR2 reads YYNGEE. The CDR3 here is CASSAPPGLAGVDEQFF. The CDR3 DNA reads TGTGCCAGCAGCGCCCCACCTGGGCTAGCGGGAGTCGATGAGCAGTTCTTC.

The chain uses TRBV7-2 and TRBJ2-4; 8 positions agree with TRBD2. The CDR3 is made up of 19 amino acids. V dropped 3 bases and J dropped 3; count of bases not matched to a gene: 16. In germline, CDR1 is SGHTA, CDR2 FQGNSA. In nucleotides, the CDR3 is TGTGCCAGCAGCTTGGGTGATTTCGGTACTAGCGGAAACAAAAACATTCAGTACTTC. This encodes CASSLGDFGTSGNKNIQYF.

The V call is TRBV7-8, the J call TRBJ1-1; 7 positions agree with TRBD1. CDR1 is SGHVS and CDR2 is FQNEAQ in the germline V gene. Trimming cost V 6 bases and J 7 bases; bases outside gene matches: 11. The CDR3 contains 14 residues. The CDR3 loop reads CASSSQGSTSEAFF. The DNA for the CDR3 is TGTGCCAGCAGTTCACAGGGGTCCACCAGTGAAGCTTTCTTT. Drawing the rest from reference TRBV7-8 and TRBJ1-1, the complete variable domain is GAGVSQSPRYKVAKRGQDVALRCDPISGHVSLFWYQQALGQGPEFLTYFQNEAQLDKSGLPSDRFFAERPEGSVSTLKIQRTQQEDSAVYLCASSSQGSTSEAFFGQGTRLTVV.

The chain employs TRBV28 and TRBJ2-2; D call uncertain. There are 11 residues in the CDR3. Germline V gene sequence: CDR1 MDHEN, CDR2 SYDVKM. V lost 7 bases, J lost 4 bases, and 4 bases lay in between. CDR3 protein: CASTITGELFF. CDR3 sequence (DNA): TGTGCCAGCACCATCACCGGGGAGCTGTTTTTT.